The 18 T cell receptor beta chains reported below all come from one sample, sequenced in a study of early T cells in non-severe SARS-CoV-2 infection. TCRdb reprocessed the 5' RACE reads via MiXCR and lists one record per CDR3 protein. The sample yields roughly 54,000 distinct CDR3 sequences, around 6% seen once. Specimen: whole blood. The receptors shown here come from an adult who was a healthcare worker with PCR-confirmed SARS-CoV-2 infection or an uninfected control (not recorded which).

This clonotype was found a few times. DNA of the CDR3: TGTGCCAGCAGTTATGGTCTCCTGGGTGAGCAGTTCTTC. It codes for CASSYGLLGEQFF. The chain links TRBV6-2 or TRBV6-3 to TRBJ2-1; unclear D gene. The CDR3 runs to 13 residues. V lost 3 bases and J lost 9, with 12 bases in between. Germline V CDR1 and CDR2: MNHEY, SVGEGT.

This clonotype was recorded at least ten times. The J gene is TRBJ1-1, the V gene TRBV16; the D is unclear. V lost 2 bases and J lost 4, with 5 bases in between. CDR3 size: 12 residues. Germline V gene sequence: CDR1 KGHSY, CDR2 FQNENV. For the CDR3, the DNA is TGTGCCAGCAGCCAAGGTATCACTGAAGCTTTCTTT. It codes for CASSQGITEAFF.

This clonotype was seen only a few times. The CDR3 loop reads CASSPGQGYYGYTF. DNA of the CDR3: TGCGCCAGCAGCCCCGGTCAGGGGTACTATGGCTACACCTTC. The V call is TRBV4-3, the J call TRBJ1-2, with D perhaps matching TRBD1 (6 bases). The CDR3 covers 14 residues. The ends were cut back, 4 bases at V and 3 bases at J, with 12 bases in the middle. The V gene's germline CDR1 is LGHNA and CDR2 YSLEER.

There are many counts of this clonotype. The chain joins TRBV4-1 to TRBJ1-4; the D gene is possibly TRBD1 (5 bases). V lost 3 bases and J lost 10, with 12 bases in between. CDR3 length: 13 amino acids. Per the germline V gene, CDR1 is MGHRA and CDR2 is YSYEKL. For the CDR3, the DNA is TGCGCCAGCAGCCACGAGGGGAACCGAAAACTGTTTTTT. Its protein is CASSHEGNRKLFF.

This clonotype was found a few times. CDR3 protein: CASSFPGLPSTDTQYF. In nucleotides, the CDR3 is TGTGCCAGCAGCTTCCCGGGACTCCCAAGCACAGATACGCAGTATTTT. The chain carries TRBV5-6 and TRBJ2-3, with a weak D call TRBD2 (6 bases). Germline CDR1 reads SGHDT; CDR2 reads YYEEEE. This CDR3 contains 16 residues. The V end was cut by 2 bases, the J end by 0 bases, with 13 bases between.

J is TRBJ2-7 and V is TRBV10-3; D is undetermined. CDR1 and CDR2 (germline): ENHRY, SYGVKD. V lost 4 bases to trimming and J lost 0 bases, with 7 bases between them. This CDR3 spans 13 amino acids. The CDR3 coding sequence is TGTGCCATCAGTGGGAGCCTCTCCTACGAGCAGTACTTC. This codes for CAISGSLSYEQYF.

This clonotype was seen at least ten times. This rearrangement joins TRBV10-3 to TRBJ2-7, with D unclear. Trimming took 6 bases from V and 0 from J, leaving 9 bases between them. This CDR3 contains 13 residues. The germline gives CDR1 ENHRY, CDR2 SYGVKD. The CDR3 sequence is CAISTAYSYEQYF. The CDR3 DNA reads as TGTGCCATCAGCACAGCGTACTCCTACGAGCAGTACTTC.

This clonotype has at least ten counts. The rearrangement links TRBV20-1 to TRBJ2-3; 7 bases fit TRBD2. The CDR3 totals 14 residues. Looked up from germline, CDR1 is DFQATT and CDR2 is SNEGSKA (reference sequence). Losses at the gene ends were 2 bases for V and 8 bases for J; bases not matched to a gene: 10. The CDR3 sequence: CSARRTGGLGTQYF. Here the CDR3 DNA reads TGCAGTGCTAGAAGGACGGGGGGACTCGGTACGCAGTATTTT.

This clonotype was seen only a few times. V and J are TRBV7-8 and TRBJ2-5; 7 nucleotides line up with TRBD1. This CDR3 region has 14 residues. Trimming took 4 bases from V and 4 from J; bases not matched to a gene: 6. Germline CDR1 reads SGHVS; CDR2 reads FQNEAQ. CDR3 coding DNA: TGTGCCAGCAGCTCCCAGGGGGTGGCAGAGACCCAGTACTTC. It is translated as CASSSQGVAETQYF.

This clonotype was picked up a small number of times. The chain carries TRBV7-2 and TRBJ2-3; 11 nucleotides agree with TRBD2. CDR3 length: 14 residues. Germline CDR1 and CDR2: SGHTA and FQGNSA. After removal of 3 bases from V and 5 bases from J, the junction contained 1 base not matched to a gene. The CDR3 coding sequence is TGTGCCAGCAGCTTCGGACTAGCGGGAGATACGCAGTATTTT. It specifies CASSFGLAGDTQYF. Full variable domain (missing parts from reference TRBV7-2 and TRBJ2-3): GAGVSQSPSNKVTEKGKDVELRCDPISGHTALYWYRQSLGQGLEFLIYFQGNSAPDKSGLPSDRFSAERTGGSVSTLTIQRTQQEDSAVYLCASSFGLAGDTQYFGPGTRLTVL.

The rearrangement uses TRBV12-3 or TRBV12-4 and TRBJ1-1; D unclear. V was trimmed by 6 bases and J by 4 bases, leaving 15 bases between them. There are 14 residues in the CDR3. CDR3 amino acids: CASSSWVGGTEAFF. CDR3 nucleotides: TGTGCCAGCAGCTCTTGGGTTGGAGGCACTGAAGCTTTCTTT.

This clonotype was seen only a few times. The chain has TRBV20-1 and TRBJ1-2, with D perhaps TRBD1 (5 bases). Between the trimmed V and J ends, which lost 5 bases and 5 bases, there was a span of 15 bases. The germline gives CDR1 DFQATT, CDR2 SNEGSKA (reference sequence). This CDR3 has 13 residues. CDR3 amino acids: CSADAGRGYGYTF. The CDR3, as DNA: TGCAGTGCTGATGCGGGGCGAGGATATGGCTACACCTTC.

This chain joins TRBV5-1 and TRBJ2-4, with D perhaps given as TRBD1 or TRBD2 (6 bases each). The V end lost 4 bases, the J end lost 8 bases, and 16 bases lay between the germline ends. The CDR3 has 14 residues. Germline V gene sequence: CDR1 SGHRS, CDR2 YFSETQ. CDR3 amino acids: CASSPGAAMDIQYF. CDR3 DNA: TGCGCCAGCAGCCCGGGGGCGGCCATGGACATTCAGTACTTC.

V gene TRBV30 combines with J gene TRBJ2-1; D might be TRBD1 (6 bases). The CDR3 is made up of 13 amino acids. Germline V lookup: CDR1 GTSNPN, CDR2 SVGIG (reference sequence). V lost 0 bases and J lost 7, with 10 bases in between. CDR3 residues: CAWSVGQGNEQFF. Written as DNA, the CDR3 is TGTGCCTGGAGTGTAGGGCAGGGGAATGAGCAGTTCTTC.

This chain connects TRBV5-1 to TRBJ1-3; no firm D call. With 0 bases removed from V and 4 bases from J, the gap between germline ends came to 11 bases. Per germline, CDR1 SGHRS and CDR2 YFSETQ. CDR3 size: 15 residues. The CDR3 region is CASSLDRVAGNTIYF. As DNA, the CDR3 is TGCGCCAGCAGCTTGGACCGGGTCGCAGGAAACACCATATATTTT. Combining the CDR3 with reference TRBV5-1 and TRBJ1-3 gives the whole variable domain KAGVTQTPRYLIKTRGQQVTLSCSPISGHRSVSWYQQTPGQGLQFLFEYFSETQRNKGNFPGRFSGRQFSNSRSEMNVSTLELGDSALYLCASSLDRVAGNTIYFGEGSWLTVV.

This clonotype was counted only a few times. This sequence joins TRBV12-3 or TRBV12-4 and TRBJ2-1; no firm D call. CDR3 length: 12 amino acids. Between the trimmed V and J ends, which lost 7 bases and 4 bases, there was a span of 8 bases. CDR3 sequence (DNA): TGTGCCAGCACCCCCCTTTACAATGAGCAGTTCTTC. This codes for CASTPLYNEQFF.

This clonotype has ten or more counts. This rearrangement joins TRBV5-6 to TRBJ1-1; D is unresolved. The CDR3 length is 12 residues. Trimming took 3 bases from V and 10 from J, leaving 13 bases between them. Germline V lookup: CDR1 SGHDT, CDR2 YYEEEE. CDR3: CASSSPAVRAFF. The CDR3, as DNA: TGTGCCAGCAGCTCCCCGGCTGTTAGAGCTTTCTTT.

This clonotype was detected ten times or more. This rearrangement joins TRBV12-5 to TRBJ2-7; a weak D match, TRBD1 (6 bases). Germline CDR1 is LGHNT and CDR2 is FRNRAP. The V end was cut by 2 bases, the J end by 2 bases, with 10 bases between. This CDR3 region has 14 residues. The CDR3 bases are TGTGCTAGTGGTTTGACTACAGGGACCTACGAGCAGTACTTC. Protein sequence: CASGLTTGTYEQYF.